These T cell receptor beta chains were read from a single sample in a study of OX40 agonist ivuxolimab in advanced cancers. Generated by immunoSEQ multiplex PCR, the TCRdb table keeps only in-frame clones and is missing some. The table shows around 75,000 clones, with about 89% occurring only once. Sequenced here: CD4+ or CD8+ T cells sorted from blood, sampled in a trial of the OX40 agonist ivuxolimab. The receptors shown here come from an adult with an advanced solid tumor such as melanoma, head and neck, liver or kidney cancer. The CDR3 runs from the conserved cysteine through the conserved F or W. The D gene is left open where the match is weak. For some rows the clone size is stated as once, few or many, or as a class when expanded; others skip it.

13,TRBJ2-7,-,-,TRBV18,CASSPIGAYEQYF,TGTGCCAGCTCACCAATAGGGGCCTACGAGCAGTACTTC
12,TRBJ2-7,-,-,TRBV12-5,CASGKDNYEQYF,TGTGCTAGTGGTAAAGACAACTACGAGCAGTACTTC
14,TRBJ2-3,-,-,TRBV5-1,CASTSGLFGDTQYF,TGCGCCAGCACCTCGGGGTTATTCGGGGATACGCAGTATTTT
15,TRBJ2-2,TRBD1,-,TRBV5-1,CASSLGQGDTGELFF,TGCGCCAGCAGCTTAGGACAGGGGGACACCGGGGAGCTGTTTTTT
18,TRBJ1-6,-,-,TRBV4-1,CASSQPGRMSSYNSPLHF,TGCGCCAGCAGCCAACCGGGACGGATGAGCTCCTATAATTCACCCCTCCACTTT
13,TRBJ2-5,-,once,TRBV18,CASSPGTQETQYF,TGTGCCAGCTCACCAGGGACTCAAGAGACCCAGTACTTC
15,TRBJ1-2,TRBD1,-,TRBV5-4,CASSLAKQGSYGYTF,TGTGCCAGCAGCTTGGCGAAACAGGGGAGCTATGGCTACACCTTC
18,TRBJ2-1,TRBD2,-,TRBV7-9,CASSLELAGGFNYNEQFF,TGTGCCAGCAGCTTAGAACTAGCGGGAGGGTTCAATTACAATGAGCAGTTCTTC
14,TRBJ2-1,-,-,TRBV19,CASSSGSQLGWKFF,TGTGCCAGTAGTTCAGGGTCCCAACTAGGTTGGAAGTTCTTC
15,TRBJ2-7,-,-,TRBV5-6,CASSLVAGRSYEQYF,TGTGCCAGCAGCTTGGTGGCGGGGAGGTCCTACGAGCAGTACTTC
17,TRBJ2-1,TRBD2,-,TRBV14,CASSQEVAGPGQCEQFF,TGTGCCAGCAGCCAAGAGGTAGCGGGACCGGGACAATGCGAGCAGTTCTTC
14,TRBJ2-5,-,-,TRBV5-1,CASSQRAEQETQYF,TGCGCCAGCAGCCAACGCGCGGAACAAGAGACCCAGTACTTC
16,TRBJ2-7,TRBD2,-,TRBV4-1,CASSQAATSATYEQYF,TGCGCCAGCAGCCAAGCGGCGACTAGCGCCACCTACGAGCAGTACTTC
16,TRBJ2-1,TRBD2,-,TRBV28,CASSSSGASSYNEQFF,TGTGCCAGCAGTTCTAGCGGGGCAAGTTCCTACAATGAGCAGTTCTTC
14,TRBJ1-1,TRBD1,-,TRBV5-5,CASRFTGVSTEAFF,TGTGCCAGCAGATTTACAGGGGTTAGCACTGAAGCTTTCTTT
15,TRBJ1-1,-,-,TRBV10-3,CAISESWVSATEAFF,TGTGCCATCAGTGAGTCGTGGGTCTCGGCCACTGAAGCTTTCTTT
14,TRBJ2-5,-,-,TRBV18,CASSPGTTQETQYF,TGTGCCAGCTCACCAGGGACGACCCAAGAGACCCAGTACTTC
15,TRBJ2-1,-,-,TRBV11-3,CASSLLGARGDEQFF,TGTGCCAGCAGCTTACTGGGCGCGAGAGGGGACGAGCAGTTCTTC
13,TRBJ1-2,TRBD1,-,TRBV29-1,CSVPPGTVYGYTF,TGCAGCGTCCCTCCCGGGACAGTCTATGGCTACACCTTC
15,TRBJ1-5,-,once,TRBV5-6,CASSLEPNSNQPQHF,TGTGCCAGCAGCTTGGAGCCAAATAGCAATCAGCCCCAGCATTTT
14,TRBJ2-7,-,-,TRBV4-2,CASSQGVIAYEQYF,TGTGCCAGCAGCCAAGGCGTGATAGCCTACGAGCAGTACTTC
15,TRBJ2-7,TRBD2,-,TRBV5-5,CASSPGVAGAYEQYF,TGTGCCAGCAGCCCGGGAGTTGCGGGAGCGTACGAGCAGTACTTC
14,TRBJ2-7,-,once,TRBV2,CASSEAALEYEQYF,TGTGCCAGCAGTGAAGCGGCCCTAGAGTACGAGCAGTACTTC
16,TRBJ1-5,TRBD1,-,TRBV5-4,CASSRGTGGGNQPQHF,TGTGCCAGCAGCCGCGGGACAGGAGGTGGAAATCAGCCCCAGCATTTT
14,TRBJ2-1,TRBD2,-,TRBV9,CASSVQRGSNEQFF,TGTGCCAGCAGCGTACAGCGGGGGTCCAATGAGCAGTTCTTC
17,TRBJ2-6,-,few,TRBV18,CASSQQGISSGANVLTF,TGTGCCAGCTCACAACAGGGTATAAGCTCTGGGGCCAACGTCCTGACTTTC
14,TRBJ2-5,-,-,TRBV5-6,CASSPRLEGETQYF,TGTGCCAGCAGCCCACGACTAGAAGGAGAGACCCAGTACTTC
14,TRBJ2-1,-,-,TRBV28,CASKDSYSYNEQFF,TGTGCCAGCAAGGACAGCTACTCCTACAATGAGCAGTTCTTC
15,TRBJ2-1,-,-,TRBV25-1,CASSESGRVGNEQFF,TGTGCCAGCAGTGAATCGGGCAGGGTAGGGAATGAGCAGTTCTTC
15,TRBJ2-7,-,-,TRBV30,CAWRHLGGDWYEQYF,TGTGCCTGGAGACACTTAGGGGGGGACTGGTACGAGCAGTACTTC
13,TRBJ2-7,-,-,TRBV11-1,CASSLGSSYEQYF,TGTGCCAGCAGCTTAGGCAGCTCCTACGAGCAGTACTTC
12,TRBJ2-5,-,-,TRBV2,CASSQGGETQYF,TGTGCCAGCTCACAGGGAGGAGAGACCCAGTACTTC
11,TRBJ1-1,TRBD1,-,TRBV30,CAVRQGCCAFF,TGTGCTGTCAGACAGGGGTGTTGCGCTTTCTTT
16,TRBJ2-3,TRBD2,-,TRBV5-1,CASSLGSGRSADTQYF,TGCGCCAGCAGCTTGGGGAGCGGGAGAAGTGCAGATACGCAGTATTTT
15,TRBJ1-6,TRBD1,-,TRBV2,CASSEQTGMGSPLHF,TGTGCCAGCAGTGAACAGACAGGGATGGGCTCACCCCTCCACTTT
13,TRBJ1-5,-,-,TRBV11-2,CASSLGGPQPQHF,TGTGCCAGCAGCTTAGGCGGCCCTCAGCCCCAGCATTTT
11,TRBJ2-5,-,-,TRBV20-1,CSARRVETQYF,TGCAGTGCTAGGAGGGTAGAGACCCAGTACTTC
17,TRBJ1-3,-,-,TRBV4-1,CASSEIGSRLSGNTIYF,TGCGCCAGCAGCGAGATCGGTAGCAGGCTCTCTGGAAACACCATATATTTT
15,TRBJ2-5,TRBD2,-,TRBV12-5,CASARAGVGQETQYF,TGTGCTAGTGCTCGAGCGGGGGTCGGACAAGAGACCCAGTACTTC
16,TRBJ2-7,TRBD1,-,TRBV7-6,CASSLRGPPDFYEQYF,TGTGCCAGCAGCTTAAGGGGGCCCCCGGATTTTTACGAGCAGTACTTC
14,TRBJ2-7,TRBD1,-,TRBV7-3,CASSIQGGSYEQYF,TGTGCCAGCAGCATACAGGGGGGATCCTACGAGCAGTACTTC
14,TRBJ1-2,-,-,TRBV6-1,CASSEGRGKDGYTF,TGTGCCAGCAGTGAAGGCCGGGGGAAGGATGGCTACACCTTC
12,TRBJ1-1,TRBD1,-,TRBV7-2,CASSRGLEEAFF,TGTGCCAGCAGCAGGGGGCTAGAGGAAGCTTTCTTT
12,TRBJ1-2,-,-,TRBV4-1,CASSQDGYGYTF,TGCGCCAGCAGCCAAGACGGGTATGGCTACACCTTC